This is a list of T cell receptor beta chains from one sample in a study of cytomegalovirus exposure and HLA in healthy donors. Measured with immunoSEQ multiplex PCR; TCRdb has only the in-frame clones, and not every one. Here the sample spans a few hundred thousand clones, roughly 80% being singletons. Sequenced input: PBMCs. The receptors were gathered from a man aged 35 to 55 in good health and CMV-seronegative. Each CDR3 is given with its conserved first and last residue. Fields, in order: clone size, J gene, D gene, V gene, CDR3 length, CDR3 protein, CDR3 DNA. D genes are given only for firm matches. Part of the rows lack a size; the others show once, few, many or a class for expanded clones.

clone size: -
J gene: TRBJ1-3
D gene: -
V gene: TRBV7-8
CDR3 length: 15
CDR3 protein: CASSLARRGGNTIYF
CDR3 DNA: TGTGCCAGCAGCTTAGCGCGAAGGGGGGGAAACACCATATATTTT

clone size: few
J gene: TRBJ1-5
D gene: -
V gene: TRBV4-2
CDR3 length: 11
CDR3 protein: CASRGEGPQHF
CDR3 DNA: TGTGCCAGCAGGGGAGAGGGGCCCCAGCATTTT

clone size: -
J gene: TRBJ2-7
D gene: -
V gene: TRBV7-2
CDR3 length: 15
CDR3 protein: CASSLSTTGAYEQYF
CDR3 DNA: TGTGCCAGCAGCTTAAGTACGACGGGAGCCTACGAGCAGTACTTC

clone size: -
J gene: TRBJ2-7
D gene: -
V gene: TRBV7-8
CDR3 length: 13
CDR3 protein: CASSSVESPEQYF
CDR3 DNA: TGTGCCAGCAGCTCTGTCGAGAGTCCCGAGCAGTACTTC

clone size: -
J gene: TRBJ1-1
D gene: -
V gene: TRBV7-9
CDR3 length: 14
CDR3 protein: CASTPSDSFPKAFF
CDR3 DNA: TGTGCCAGCACCCCTTCGGACTCTTTCCCTAAAGCTTTCTTT

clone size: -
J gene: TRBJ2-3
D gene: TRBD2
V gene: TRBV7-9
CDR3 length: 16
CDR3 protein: CASSLIAGGITDTQYF
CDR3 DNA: TGTGCCAGCAGCTTAATTGCGGGGGGTATCACAGATACGCAGTATTTT

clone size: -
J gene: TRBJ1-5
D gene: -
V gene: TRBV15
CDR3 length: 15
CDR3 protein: CATSRDRVQGQPQHF
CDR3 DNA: TGTGCCACCAGCAGAGACAGGGTACAAGGTCAGCCCCAGCATTTT

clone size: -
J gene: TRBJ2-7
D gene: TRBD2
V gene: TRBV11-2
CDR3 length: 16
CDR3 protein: CASSSHSGPSSYEQYF
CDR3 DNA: TGTGCCAGCAGCTCACATAGCGGGCCCAGCTCCTACGAGCAGTACTTC

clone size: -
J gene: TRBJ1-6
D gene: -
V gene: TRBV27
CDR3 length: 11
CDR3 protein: CASPGRSPLHF
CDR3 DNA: TGTGCCAGCCCGGGGAGGTCACCCCTCCACTTT

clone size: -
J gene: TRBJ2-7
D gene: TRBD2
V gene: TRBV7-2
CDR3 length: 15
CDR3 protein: CASSLRASGPYEQYF
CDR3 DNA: TGTGCCAGCAGCTTACGGGCTAGCGGACCCTACGAGCAGTACTTC

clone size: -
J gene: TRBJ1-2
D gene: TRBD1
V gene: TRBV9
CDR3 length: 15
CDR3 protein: CASSVGTGRDWGYTF
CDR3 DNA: TGTGCCAGCAGCGTAGGGACAGGGAGGGATTGGGGCTACACCTTC

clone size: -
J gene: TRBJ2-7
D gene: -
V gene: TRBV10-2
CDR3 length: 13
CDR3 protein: CASSDIPRSEQYF
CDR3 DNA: TGCGCCAGCAGTGATATACCTAGAAGCGAGCAGTACTTC

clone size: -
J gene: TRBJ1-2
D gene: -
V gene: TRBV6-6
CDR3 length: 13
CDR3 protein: CASSRDNINGYTF
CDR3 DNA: TGTGCCAGCAGCCGGGACAATATAAATGGCTACACCTTC

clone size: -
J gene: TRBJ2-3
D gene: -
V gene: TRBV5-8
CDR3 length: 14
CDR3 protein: CASSSGQNKDTQYF
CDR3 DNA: TGTGCCAGCAGCAGCGGACAGAACAAAGATACGCAGTATTTT

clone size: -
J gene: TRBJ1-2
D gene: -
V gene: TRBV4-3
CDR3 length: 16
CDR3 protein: CASSQEPANPSYGYTF
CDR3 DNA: TGCGCCAGCAGCCAAGAACCTGCTAACCCCTCTTATGGCTACACCTTC

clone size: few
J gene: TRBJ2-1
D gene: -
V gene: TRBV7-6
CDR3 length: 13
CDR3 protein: CASSTGLYNEQFF
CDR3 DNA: TGTGCCAGCAGCACGGGACTGTACAATGAGCAGTTCTTC

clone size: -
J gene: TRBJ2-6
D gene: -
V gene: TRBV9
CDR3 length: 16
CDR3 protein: CASSTAGTTGANVLTF
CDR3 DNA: TGTGCCAGCAGCACTGCGGGTACCACTGGGGCCAACGTCCTGACTTTC

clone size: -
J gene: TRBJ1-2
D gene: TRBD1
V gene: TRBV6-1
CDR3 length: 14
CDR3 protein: CASSVQGAGYGYTF
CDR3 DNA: TGTGCCAGCAGTGTACAGGGGGCAGGCTATGGCTACACCTTC

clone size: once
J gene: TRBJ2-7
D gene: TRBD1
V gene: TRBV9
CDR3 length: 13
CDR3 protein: CASSMGQGGEQYF
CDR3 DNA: TGTGCCAGCAGCATGGGACAGGGTGGCGAGCAGTACTTC

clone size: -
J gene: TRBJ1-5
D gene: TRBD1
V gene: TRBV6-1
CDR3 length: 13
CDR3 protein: CATGQGRGQPQHF
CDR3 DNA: TGTGCCACGGGACAGGGCAGGGGACAGCCCCAGCATTTT

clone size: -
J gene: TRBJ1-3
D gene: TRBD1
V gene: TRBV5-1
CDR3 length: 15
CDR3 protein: CASSSNRGTGNTIYF
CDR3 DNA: TGCGCCAGCAGCTCAAACAGGGGCACTGGAAACACCATATATTTT

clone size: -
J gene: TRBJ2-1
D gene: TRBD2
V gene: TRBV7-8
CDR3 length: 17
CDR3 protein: CASSSGAGGPPYNEQFF
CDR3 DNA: TGTGCCAGCAGCTCCGGGGCGGGAGGCCCACCTTACAATGAGCAGTTCTTC

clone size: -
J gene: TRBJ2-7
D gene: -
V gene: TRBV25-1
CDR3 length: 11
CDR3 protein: CASTLTGLPYF
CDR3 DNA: TGTGCCAGCACCCTCACGGGACTGCCGTACTTC

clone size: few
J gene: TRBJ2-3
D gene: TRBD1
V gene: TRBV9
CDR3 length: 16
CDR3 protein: CASSPTPGGSTDTQYF
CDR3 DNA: TGTGCCAGCAGCCCAACACCAGGGGGCTCCACAGATACGCAGTATTTT

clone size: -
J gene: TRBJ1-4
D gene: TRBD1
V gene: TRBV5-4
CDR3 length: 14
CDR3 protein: CASSSTGTNEKLFF
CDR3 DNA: TGTGCCAGCAGCTCGACAGGGACTAATGAAAAACTGTTTTTT

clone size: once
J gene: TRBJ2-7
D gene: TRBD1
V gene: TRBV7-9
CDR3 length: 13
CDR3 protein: CASSSGTGVEQYF
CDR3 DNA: TGTGCCAGCAGCTCCGGGACAGGGGTCGAGCAGTACTTC

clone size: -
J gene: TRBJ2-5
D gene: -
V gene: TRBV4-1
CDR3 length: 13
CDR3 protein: CASSQIGVETQYF
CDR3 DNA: TGCGCCAGCAGCCAGATAGGGGTAGAGACCCAGTACTTC

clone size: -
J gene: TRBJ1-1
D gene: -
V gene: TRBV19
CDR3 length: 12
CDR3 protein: CASSSGITEAFF
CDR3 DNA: TGTGCCAGTAGTAGTGGCATCACTGAAGCTTTCTTT

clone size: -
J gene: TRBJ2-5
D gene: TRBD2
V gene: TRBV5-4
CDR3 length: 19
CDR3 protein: CASSPNFSSRRAGDETQYF
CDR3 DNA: TGTGCCAGCAGCCCGAATTTTTCCTCTCGGCGGGCGGGAGATGAGACCCAGTACTTC

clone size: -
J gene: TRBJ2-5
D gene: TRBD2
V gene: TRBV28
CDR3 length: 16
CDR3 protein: CASSFRSSGTQETQYF
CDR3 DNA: TGTGCCAGCAGTTTCCGATCTAGCGGGACACAAGAGACCCAGTACTTC

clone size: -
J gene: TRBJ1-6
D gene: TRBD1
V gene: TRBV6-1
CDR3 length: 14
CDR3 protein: CASSPGQGPLVLHF
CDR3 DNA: TGTGCCAGCAGCCCGGGACAGGGCCCCTTGGTCCTCCACTTT

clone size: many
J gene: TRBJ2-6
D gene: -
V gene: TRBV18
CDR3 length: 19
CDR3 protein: CASSPDSGTGLSGANVLTF
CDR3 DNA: TGTGCCAGCTCACCAGATAGCGGGACAGGGCTCTCTGGGGCCAACGTCCTGACTTTC

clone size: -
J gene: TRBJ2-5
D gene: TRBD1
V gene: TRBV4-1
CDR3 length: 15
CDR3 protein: CASSRNRGRQETQYF
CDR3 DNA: TGCGCCAGCAGCCGTAACAGGGGGCGACAAGAGACCCAGTACTTC

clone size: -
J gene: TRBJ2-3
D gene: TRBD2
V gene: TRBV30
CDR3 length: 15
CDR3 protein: CAWSVRSGRTDTQYF
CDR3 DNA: TGTGCCTGGAGTGTACGTAGCGGGAGAACAGATACGCAGTATTTT

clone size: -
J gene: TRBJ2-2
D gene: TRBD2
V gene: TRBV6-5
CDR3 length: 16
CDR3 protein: CASSYITSGRFGELFF
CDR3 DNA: TGTGCCAGCAGTTACATCACTAGCGGGAGGTTCGGGGAGCTGTTTTTT

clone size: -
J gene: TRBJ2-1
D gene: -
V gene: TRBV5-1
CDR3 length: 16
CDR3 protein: CASSLEKLAGYNEQFF
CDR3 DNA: TGCGCCAGCAGCTTGGAAAAGTTAGCCGGTTACAATGAGCAGTTCTTC

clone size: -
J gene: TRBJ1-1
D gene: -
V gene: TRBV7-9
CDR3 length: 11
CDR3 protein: CASSRGTEAFF
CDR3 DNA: TGTGCCAGCAGCAGGGGTACTGAAGCTTTCTTT